Presented here are 9 T cell receptor beta chains from one specimen sequenced in a study of post-analysis software for immune sequencing data. What these receptors recognize is not known. Incorporated into the TCR beta cDNA libraries were unique molecular identifiers, which served to reduce PCR and sequencing biases. TCRdb called the PCR reads again in MiXCR, with one record for every CDR3 protein. The sample has roughly 600,000 distinct CDR3 sequences; roughly 46% are singletons. Study conclusions and caveats: Patients carried roughly 5 TRBV segments more frequently than controls did, and TRBV5-6, TRBV5-1 and TRBV20-1 were among them.

The sample consisted of blood. The source of these receptors is a girl aged 10 to 17 with multiple sclerosis.

The J gene is TRBJ2-4, the V gene TRBV7-2; D is ambiguous. The V end was cut by 5 bases, the J end by 2 bases, with 16 bases between. This CDR3 spans 16 amino acids. Germline CDR1 is SGHTA and CDR2 is FQGNSA. CDR3 region: CASSVKYGGTKNIQYF. In DNA form, the CDR3 reads TGTGCCAGCAGCGTCAAGTACGGTGGTACCAAAAACATTCAGTACTTC.

This clonotype appeared a few times. The chain links TRBV29-1 to TRBJ2-1; D gene unclear. V lost 2 bases and J 6 bases, leaving 5 bases between the germline ends. Germline V gene data show CDR1 as SQVTM and CDR2 as ANQGSEA. CDR3 length equals 11 residues. The CDR3 here is CSVERVNEQFF. The CDR3 bases are TGCAGCGTTGAACGGGTCAATGAGCAGTTCTTC.

On this clonotype: The junction differs from germline at one of its ends, possibly a read error. This sequence joins TRBV12-3 or TRBV12-4 and TRBJ2-3, with 10 bases that match TRBD2. The CDR3 runs to 15 residues. In DNA, the CDR3 is TGTGCCTGCAGTTTCAGCGGGAGGGCCGCCTATACGCAGTATTTT. It codes for CACSFSGRAAYTQYF.

With regard to this clonotype: The germline gene is not matched at one end of the junction; a read error may be the cause. The chain employs TRBV27 and TRBJ2-3, with D possibly TRBD2 on 6 matching bases. This CDR3 has 15 residues. Looked up from germline, CDR1 is MNHEY and CDR2 is SMNVEV (reference sequence). The CDR3 DNA follows: TGTGCCAGTAGTTCCGGTATGGGGAGGTCTGATACGCAGTATTTT. Its translation is CASSSGMGRSDTQYF.

This clonotype has more than one count but fewer than ten. The chain carries TRBV12-3 or TRBV12-4 and TRBJ2-7, with TRBD2 identical over 8 bases. After removal of 5 bases from V and 0 bases from J, the junction contained 6 bases not matched to a gene. The CDR3 runs to 15 residues. CDR3 in amino acids: CASSMTSAYSYEQYF. For the CDR3, the DNA is TGTGCCAGCAGTATGACTAGCGCTTACTCCTACGAGCAGTACTTC.

In DNA, the CDR3 is TGTGCCAGCAGTTGGGGACAGGGCAGCACAGATACGCAGTATTTT. Translated: CASSWGQGSTDTQYF. This chain uses TRBV12-3 or TRBV12-4 with TRBJ2-3; 9 bases are shared with TRBD1. The CDR3 length is 15 residues. V trimming: 4 bases; J trimming: 0 bases; junction bases outside the gene matches: 2.

V and J are TRBV20-1 and TRBJ2-5; D is uncertain. CDR1 is DFQATT, CDR2 SNEGSKA, per germline (reference sequence). This CDR3 is built from 12 residues. Trimming pared 5 bases from V and 1 base from J, leaving 8 bases between. The CDR3 here is CSADGSQETQYF. Written as DNA, the CDR3 is TGCAGTGCTGACGGGTCCCAAGAGACCCAGTACTTC.

The genes are TRBV12-3 or TRBV12-4 and TRBJ2-1; 9 positions match TRBD2. This CDR3 comprises 15 residues. J was trimmed by 8 bases and V by 4 bases; bases with no gene match: 9. The CDR3 reads CASSSTSGHRDEQFF. CDR3 DNA: TGTGCCAGCAGTTCGACTAGCGGTCATAGGGATGAGCAGTTCTTC.

This clonotype was observed a handful of times. V usage is TRBV10-3 and J usage is TRBJ2-7; D is tentatively TRBD1 or TRBD2 (6 bases each). CDR3 length equals 20 residues. Germline CDR1 ENHRY, CDR2 SYGVKD. V lost 3 bases to trimming and J lost 1 base, with 28 bases between them. The CDR3 is CAISEQRTGGHRALSYEQYF. CDR3 in DNA: TGTGCCATCAGTGAACAACGCACCGGGGGACATCGAGCTTTATCCTACGAGCAGTACTTC.